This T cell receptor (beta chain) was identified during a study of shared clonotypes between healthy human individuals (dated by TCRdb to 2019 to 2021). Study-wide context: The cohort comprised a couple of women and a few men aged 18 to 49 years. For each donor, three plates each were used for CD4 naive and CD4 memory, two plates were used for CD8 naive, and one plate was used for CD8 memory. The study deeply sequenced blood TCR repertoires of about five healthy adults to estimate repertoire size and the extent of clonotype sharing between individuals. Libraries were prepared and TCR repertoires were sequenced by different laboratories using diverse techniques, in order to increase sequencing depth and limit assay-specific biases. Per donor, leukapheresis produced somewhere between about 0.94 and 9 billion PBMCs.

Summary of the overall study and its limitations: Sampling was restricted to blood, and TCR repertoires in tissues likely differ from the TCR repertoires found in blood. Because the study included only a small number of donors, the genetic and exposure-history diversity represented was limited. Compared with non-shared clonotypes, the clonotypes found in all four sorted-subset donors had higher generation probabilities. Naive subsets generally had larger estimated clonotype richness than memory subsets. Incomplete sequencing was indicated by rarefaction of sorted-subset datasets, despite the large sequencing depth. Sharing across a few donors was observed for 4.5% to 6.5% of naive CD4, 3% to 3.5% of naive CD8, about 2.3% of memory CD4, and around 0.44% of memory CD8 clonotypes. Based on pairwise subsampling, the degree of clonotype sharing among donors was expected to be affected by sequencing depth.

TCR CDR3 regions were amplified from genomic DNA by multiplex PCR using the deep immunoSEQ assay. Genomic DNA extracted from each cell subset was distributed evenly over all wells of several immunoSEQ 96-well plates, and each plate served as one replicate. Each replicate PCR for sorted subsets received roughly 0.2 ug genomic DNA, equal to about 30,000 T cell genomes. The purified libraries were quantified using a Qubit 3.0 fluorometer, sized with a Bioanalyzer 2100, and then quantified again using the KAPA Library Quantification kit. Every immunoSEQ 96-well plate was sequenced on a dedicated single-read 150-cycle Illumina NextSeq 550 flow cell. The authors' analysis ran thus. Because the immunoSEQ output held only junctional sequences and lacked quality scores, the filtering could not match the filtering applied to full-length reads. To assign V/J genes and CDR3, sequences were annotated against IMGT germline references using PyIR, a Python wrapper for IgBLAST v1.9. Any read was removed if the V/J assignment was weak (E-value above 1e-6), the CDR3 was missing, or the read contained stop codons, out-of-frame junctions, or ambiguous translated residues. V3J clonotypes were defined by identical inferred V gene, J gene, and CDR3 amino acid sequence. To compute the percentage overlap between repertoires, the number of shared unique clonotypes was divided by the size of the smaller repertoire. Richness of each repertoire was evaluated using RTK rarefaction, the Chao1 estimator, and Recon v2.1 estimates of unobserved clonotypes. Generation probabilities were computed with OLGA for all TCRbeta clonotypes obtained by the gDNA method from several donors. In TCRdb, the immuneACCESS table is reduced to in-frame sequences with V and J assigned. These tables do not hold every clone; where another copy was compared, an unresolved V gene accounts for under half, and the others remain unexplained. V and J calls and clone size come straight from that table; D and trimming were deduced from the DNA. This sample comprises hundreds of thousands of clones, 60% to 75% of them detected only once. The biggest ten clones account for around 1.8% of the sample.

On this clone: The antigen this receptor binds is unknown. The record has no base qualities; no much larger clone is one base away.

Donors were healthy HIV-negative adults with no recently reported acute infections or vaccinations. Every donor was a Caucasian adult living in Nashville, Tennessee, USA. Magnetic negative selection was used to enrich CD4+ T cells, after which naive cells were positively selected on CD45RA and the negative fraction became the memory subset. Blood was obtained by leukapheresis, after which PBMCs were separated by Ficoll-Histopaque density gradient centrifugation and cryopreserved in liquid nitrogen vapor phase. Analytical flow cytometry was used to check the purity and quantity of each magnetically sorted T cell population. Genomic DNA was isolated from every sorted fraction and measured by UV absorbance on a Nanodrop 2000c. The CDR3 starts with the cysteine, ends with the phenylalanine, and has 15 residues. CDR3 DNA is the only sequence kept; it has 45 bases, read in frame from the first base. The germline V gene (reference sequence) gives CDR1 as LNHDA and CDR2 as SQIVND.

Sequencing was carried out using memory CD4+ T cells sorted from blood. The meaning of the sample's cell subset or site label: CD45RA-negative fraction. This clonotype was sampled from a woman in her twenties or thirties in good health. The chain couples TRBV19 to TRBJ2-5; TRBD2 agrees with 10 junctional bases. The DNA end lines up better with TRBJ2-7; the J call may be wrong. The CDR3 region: CASSISGRAGHEQYF. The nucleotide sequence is TGTGCCAGTAGTATCAGCGGGAGGGCCGGCCACGAGCAGTACTTC.